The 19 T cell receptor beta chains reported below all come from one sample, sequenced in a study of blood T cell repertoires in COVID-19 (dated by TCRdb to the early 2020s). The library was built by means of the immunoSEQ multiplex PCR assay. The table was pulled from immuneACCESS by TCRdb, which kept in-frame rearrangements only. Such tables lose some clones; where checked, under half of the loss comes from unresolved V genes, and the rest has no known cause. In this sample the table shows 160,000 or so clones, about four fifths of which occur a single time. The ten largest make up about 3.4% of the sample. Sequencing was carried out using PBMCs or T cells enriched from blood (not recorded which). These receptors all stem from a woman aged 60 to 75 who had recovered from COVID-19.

The CDR3 region is CSASGGLADYNEQFF. The CDR3 DNA reads as TGCAGTGCTAGTGGGGGACTAGCGGACTACAATGAGCAGTTCTTC. This chain uses TRBV20-1 with TRBJ2-1; 11 bases line up with TRBD2. CDR1 and CDR2 from the germline V gene are DFQATT and SNEGSKA (reference sequence). The CDR3 runs 15 residues. V was pared by 3 bases and J by 3 bases, with 4 bases of the junction left unmatched.

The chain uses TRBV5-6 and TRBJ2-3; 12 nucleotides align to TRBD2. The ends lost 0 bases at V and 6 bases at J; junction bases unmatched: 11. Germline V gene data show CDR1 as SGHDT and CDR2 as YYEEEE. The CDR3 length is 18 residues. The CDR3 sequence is CASSLGVGLAGPRDTQYF. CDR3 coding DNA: TGTGCCAGCAGCTTGGGCGTGGGACTAGCGGGTCCAAGGGATACGCAGTATTTT.

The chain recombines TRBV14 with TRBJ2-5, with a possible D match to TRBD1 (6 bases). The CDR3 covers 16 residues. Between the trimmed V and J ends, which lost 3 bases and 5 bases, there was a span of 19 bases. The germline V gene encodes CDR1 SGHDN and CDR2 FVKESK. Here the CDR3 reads CASSHGKVQGRETQYF. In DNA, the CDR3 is TGTGCCAGCAGCCACGGTAAAGTACAGGGTCGGGAGACCCAGTACTTC.

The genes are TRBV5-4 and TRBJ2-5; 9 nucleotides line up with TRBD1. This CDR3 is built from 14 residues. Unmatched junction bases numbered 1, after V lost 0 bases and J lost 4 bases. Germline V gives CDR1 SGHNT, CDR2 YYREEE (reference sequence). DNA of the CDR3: TGTGCCAGCAGCTTGGAGGGACAGGGAGAGACCCAGTACTTC. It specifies CASSLEGQGETQYF.

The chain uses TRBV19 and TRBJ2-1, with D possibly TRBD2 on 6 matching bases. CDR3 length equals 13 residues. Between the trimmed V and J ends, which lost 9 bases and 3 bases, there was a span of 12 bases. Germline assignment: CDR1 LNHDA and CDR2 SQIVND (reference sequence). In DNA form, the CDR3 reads TGTGCCAGGCTCCGGGACTGCTACAATGAGCAGTTCTTC. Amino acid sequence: CARLRDCYNEQFF. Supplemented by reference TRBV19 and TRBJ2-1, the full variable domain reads DGGITQSPKYLFRKEGQNVTLSCEQNLNHDAMYWYRQDPGQGLRLIYYSQIVNDFQKGDIAEGYSVSREKKESFPLTVTSAQKNPTAFYLCARLRDCYNEQFFGPGTRLTVL.

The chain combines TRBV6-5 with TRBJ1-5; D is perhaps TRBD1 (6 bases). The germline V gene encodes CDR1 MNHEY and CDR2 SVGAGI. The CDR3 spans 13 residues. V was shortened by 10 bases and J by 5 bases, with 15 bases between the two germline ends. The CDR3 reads CATLSDSHQPQHF. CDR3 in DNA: TGTGCCACCCTCTCGGACAGTCATCAGCCCCAGCATTTT.

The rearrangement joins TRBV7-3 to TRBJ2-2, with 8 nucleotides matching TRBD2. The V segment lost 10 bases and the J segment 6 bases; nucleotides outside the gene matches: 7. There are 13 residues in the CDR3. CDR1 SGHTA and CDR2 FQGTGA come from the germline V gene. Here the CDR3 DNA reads TGTGCCACCGCACCGCGGGGGGCCGGGGAGCTGTTTTTT. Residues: CATAPRGAGELFF.

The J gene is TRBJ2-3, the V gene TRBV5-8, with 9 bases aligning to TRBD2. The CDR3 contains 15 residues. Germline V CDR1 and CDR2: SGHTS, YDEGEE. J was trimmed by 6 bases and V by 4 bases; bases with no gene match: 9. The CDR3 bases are TGTGCCAGCAGCGGTAGCGGGGGCTTCTGGGATACGCAGTATTTT. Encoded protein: CASSGSGGFWDTQYF.

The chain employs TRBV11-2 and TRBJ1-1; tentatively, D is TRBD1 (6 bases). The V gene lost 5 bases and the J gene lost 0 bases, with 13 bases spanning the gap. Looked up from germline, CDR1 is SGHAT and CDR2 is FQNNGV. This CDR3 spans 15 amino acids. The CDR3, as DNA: TGTGCCAGCAGCCTGACAGGACGCATGAACACTGAAGCTTTCTTT. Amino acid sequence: CASSLTGRMNTEAFF.

The CDR3 coding sequence is TGCGCCAGCAGCGAGGGACTAGCGGGCTACGAGCAGTACTTC. This translates into CASSEGLAGYEQYF. V gene TRBV5-1 combines with J gene TRBJ2-7; 12 positions agree with TRBD2. CDR3 size: 14 residues. The germline gives CDR1 SGHRS, CDR2 YFSETQ. The ends lost 4 bases at V and 3 bases at J; junction bases unmatched: 2.

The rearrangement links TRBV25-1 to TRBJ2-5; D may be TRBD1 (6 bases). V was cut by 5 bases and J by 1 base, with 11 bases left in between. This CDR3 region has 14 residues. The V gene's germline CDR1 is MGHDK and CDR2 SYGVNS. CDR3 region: CASSTQGGQETQYF. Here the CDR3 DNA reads TGTGCCAGCAGTACACAGGGCGGCCAAGAGACCCAGTACTTC.

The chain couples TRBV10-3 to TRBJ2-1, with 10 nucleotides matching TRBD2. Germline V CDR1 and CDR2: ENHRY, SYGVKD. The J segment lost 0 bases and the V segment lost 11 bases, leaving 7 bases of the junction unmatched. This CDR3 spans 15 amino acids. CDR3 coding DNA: TGTGCCGTAAGCGGGGGGGACCTCTCCTACAATGAGCAGTTCTTC. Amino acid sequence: CAVSGGDLSYNEQFF.

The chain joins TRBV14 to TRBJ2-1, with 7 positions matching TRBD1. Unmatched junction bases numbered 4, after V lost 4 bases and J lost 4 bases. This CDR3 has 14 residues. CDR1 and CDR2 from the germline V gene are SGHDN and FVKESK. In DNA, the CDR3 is TGTGCCAGCAGCCGGCAGACAGGGTACAATGAGCAGTTCTTC. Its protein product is CASSRQTGYNEQFF.

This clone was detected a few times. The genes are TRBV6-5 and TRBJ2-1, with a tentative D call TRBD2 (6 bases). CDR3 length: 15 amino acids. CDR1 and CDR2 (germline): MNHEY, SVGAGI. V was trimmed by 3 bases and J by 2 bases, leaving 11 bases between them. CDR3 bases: TGTGCCAGCAGTTATGGCGGGGCGGCCTACAATGAGCAGTTCTTC. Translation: CASSYGGAAYNEQFF.

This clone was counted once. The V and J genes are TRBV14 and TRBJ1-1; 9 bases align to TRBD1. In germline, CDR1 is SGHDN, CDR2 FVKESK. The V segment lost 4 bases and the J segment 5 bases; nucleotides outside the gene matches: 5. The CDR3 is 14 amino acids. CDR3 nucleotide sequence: TGTGCCAGCAGCCGAAACAGGGGGCAGACTGAAGCTTTCTTT. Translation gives CASSRNRGQTEAFF.

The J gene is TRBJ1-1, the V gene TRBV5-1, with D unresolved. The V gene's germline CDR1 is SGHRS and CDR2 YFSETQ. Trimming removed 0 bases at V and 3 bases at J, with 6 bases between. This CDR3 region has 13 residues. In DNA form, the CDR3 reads TGCGCCAGCAGCTTGGAGGAGTACACTGAAGCTTTCTTT. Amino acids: CASSLEEYTEAFF.

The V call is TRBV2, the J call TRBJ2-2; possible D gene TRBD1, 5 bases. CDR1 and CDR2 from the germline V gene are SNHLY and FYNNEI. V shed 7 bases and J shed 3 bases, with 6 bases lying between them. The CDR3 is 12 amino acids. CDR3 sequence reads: CASNRYTGELFF. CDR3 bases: TGTGCCAGCAACAGGTACACCGGGGAGCTGTTTTTT.

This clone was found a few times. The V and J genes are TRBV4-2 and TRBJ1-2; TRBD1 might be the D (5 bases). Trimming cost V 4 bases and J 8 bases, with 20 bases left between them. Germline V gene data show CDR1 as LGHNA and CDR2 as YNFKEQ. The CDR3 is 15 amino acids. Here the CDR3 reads CASSRSLTAGGGYTF. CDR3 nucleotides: TGTGCCAGCAGCCGCAGCCTGACAGCGGGCGGCGGCTACACCTTC.

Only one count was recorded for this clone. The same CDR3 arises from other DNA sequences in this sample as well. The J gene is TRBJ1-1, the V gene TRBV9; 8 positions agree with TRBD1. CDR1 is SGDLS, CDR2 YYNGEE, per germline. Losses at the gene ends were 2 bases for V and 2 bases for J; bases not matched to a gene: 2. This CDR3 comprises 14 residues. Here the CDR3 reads CASSVGQGNTEAFF. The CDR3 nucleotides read TGTGCCAGCAGCGTTGGACAGGGAAACACTGAAGCTTTCTTT.